Shown below are 3 T cell receptor beta chains from a single sample sequenced in a study of blood T cells in healthy people across ages (dated by TCRdb to about 2015). The protocol used for the library was 5' RACE. The instrument given in TCRdb is Illumina HiSeq 2500. The second PCR ran for about 7 to 11 cycles and used a J-beta primer mix along with a sample-barcoded 5' primer. TCRdb trimmed public reads at Q25 via fastp, called clones via MiXCR and kept in-frame beta chains. CDR3 protein duplicates are merged, each entry listing the most common genes and DNA. The sample table lists approximately 780,000 distinct CDR3 sequences, 20% to 30% of them with a count of one. The leading ten clones occupy 2.5% to 3.5% of the sample. These data were also reused for a study on T cells of mothers and their children.

Sequences were obtained from blood. Receptor source: a boy between 5 and 17 years old in good health.

This clonotype was seen ten or more times. The chain employs TRBV9 and TRBJ2-1; D is possibly TRBD1 (5 bases). V was pared by 4 bases and J by 6 bases, with 23 bases between. CDR1 and CDR2 from the germline V gene are SGDLS and YYNGEE. There are 17 residues in the CDR3. The CDR3 here is CASSRLSTASVSNEQFF. CDR3 nucleotide sequence: TGTGCCAGCAGCCGATTATCGACAGCCTCTGTTAGCAATGAGCAGTTCTTC. The variable domain in full, completed from reference TRBV9 and TRBJ2-1, reads DSGVTQTPKHLITATGQRVTLRCSPRSGDLSVYWYQQSLDQGLQFLIQYYNGEERAKGNILERFSAQQFPDLHSELNLSSLELGDSALYFCASSRLSTASVSNEQFFGPGTRLTVL.

The rearrangement links TRBV6-6 to TRBJ2-4; either TRBD1 or TRBD2 may fit D (5 bases each). Trimming cost V 5 bases and J 0 bases, with 14 bases left between them. The CDR3 runs 16 residues. Germline loops: CDR1 MNHNY, CDR2 SVGAGI (reference sequence). The CDR3 here is CASSRDEGQAKNIQYF. CDR3 nucleotides: TGTGCCAGCAGTCGCGACGAGGGGCAAGCCAAAAACATTCAGTACTTC.

The chain joins TRBV12-3 or TRBV12-4 to TRBJ2-5, with D possibly matching TRBD1 (5 bases). The CDR3 contains 14 residues. V was clipped by 5 bases and J by 5 bases, with 15 bases between them. The CDR3 is CASSRSGIRETQYF. CDR3 DNA sequence: TGTGCCAGCAGTCGATCAGGGATAAGGGAGACCCAGTACTTC.